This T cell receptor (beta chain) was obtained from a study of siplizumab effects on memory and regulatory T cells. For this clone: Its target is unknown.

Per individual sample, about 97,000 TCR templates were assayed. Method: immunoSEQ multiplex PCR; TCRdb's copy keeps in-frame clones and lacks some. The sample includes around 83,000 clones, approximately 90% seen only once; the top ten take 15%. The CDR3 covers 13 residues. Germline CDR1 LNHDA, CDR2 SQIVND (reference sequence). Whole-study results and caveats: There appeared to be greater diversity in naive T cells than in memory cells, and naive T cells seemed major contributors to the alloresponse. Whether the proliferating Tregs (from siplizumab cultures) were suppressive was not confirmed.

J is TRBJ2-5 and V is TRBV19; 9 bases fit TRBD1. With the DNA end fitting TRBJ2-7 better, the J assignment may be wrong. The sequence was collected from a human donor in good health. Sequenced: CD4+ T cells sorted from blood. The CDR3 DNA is TGTGCCAGTAGGGGACAGGGATACTACGAGCAGTACTTC. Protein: CASRGQGYYEQYF.